This T cell receptor beta chain comes out of a study of blood T cell repertoires in COVID-19. Overall study: The United States, Italy and Spain supplied acute and convalescent COVID-19 samples. Sample material is recorded as cDNA or gDNA derived from T cells, B-cell-depleted T cells, or PBMCs.

Germline V CDR1 and CDR2: PRHDT, FYEKMQ (reference sequence). The CDR3 sequence is 14 residues long. As handled by the study authors: Estimation of nucleated cell counts relied on the amplification of reference gene primers. Sequenced by immunoSEQ multiplex PCR; TCRdb stores in-frame clones only, minus some. The V and J calls and clone size come from that table; D and trimming were worked out from the DNA. The table has 200,000 to 300,000 clones, roughly four fifths seen once; the top ten hold around 3.5%. The sample taken for sequencing was peripheral blood. The source is a woman under 30 with acute or convalescent COVID-19. The V call is TRBV13, the J call TRBJ2-2; the match to TRBD2 covers 8 bases. This chain's CDR3 is CAAGAAGVTGELFF. Here the CDR3 DNA reads TGTGCGGCGGGAGCAGCGGGAGTCACCGGGGAGCTGTTTTTT.